This record covers a single T cell receptor beta chain. The entry originates in a study of blood T cell repertoires in COVID-19. Background on the study: Italy, Spain and the United States were the sources of the convalescent and acute COVID-19 samples. From T cells, B-cell-depleted T cells, or PBMCs came the material, which was cDNA or gDNA.

Sequenced by immunoSEQ multiplex PCR; TCRdb stores in-frame clones only, minus some. This table holds approximately 200,000 clones, around four fifths found once. This CDR3 has 14 amino acids. CDR1 is LGHNA, CDR2 YNFKEQ, per germline. Trimming removed 4 bases at V and 2 bases at J, with 11 bases between. Patients in Seattle were enrolled during active infection, then followed longitudinally. This chain links TRBV4-2 with TRBJ1-2; D is undetermined. Sequenced: peripheral blood. The clonotype comes from an elderly woman with COVID-19, enrolled during active disease. The CDR3 nucleotides are TGTGCCAGCAGCCCCCGGCGGCGGAACTATGGCTACACCTTC. It translates to CASSPRRRNYGYTF.